This T cell receptor (beta chain) was recovered during a study of monozygotic twins with cystic fibrosis. Study as a whole: Roughly 3.3 micrograms of fragmented DNA underwent approximately 15 PCR cycles for library preparation. The study's findings and limits: In 13 of 16 pairs, V gene usage was closest to the co-twin's.

Comment on this clone: What it recognizes is unknown.

J lost 4 bases, V lost 3 bases, and 5 bases had no gene match. Germline CDR1 reads MGHDK; CDR2 reads SYGVNS. The CDR3 length is 15 residues. The method was immunoSEQ multiplex PCR; TCRdb's version includes in-frame clones alone and lacks a portion of them. The sample lists 30,000 to 45,000 clones; approximately 80% were seen once. This TCR derives from a girl aged 2-10 years with cystic fibrosis. Sequencing input: blood. V and J are TRBV25-1 and TRBJ1-2; 10 bases are a match to TRBD1. CDR3 sequence (DNA): TGTGCCAGCAGTGACCTGACAGGGGGCGGCTATGGCTACACCTTC. Translated, it gives CASSDLTGGGYGYTF.